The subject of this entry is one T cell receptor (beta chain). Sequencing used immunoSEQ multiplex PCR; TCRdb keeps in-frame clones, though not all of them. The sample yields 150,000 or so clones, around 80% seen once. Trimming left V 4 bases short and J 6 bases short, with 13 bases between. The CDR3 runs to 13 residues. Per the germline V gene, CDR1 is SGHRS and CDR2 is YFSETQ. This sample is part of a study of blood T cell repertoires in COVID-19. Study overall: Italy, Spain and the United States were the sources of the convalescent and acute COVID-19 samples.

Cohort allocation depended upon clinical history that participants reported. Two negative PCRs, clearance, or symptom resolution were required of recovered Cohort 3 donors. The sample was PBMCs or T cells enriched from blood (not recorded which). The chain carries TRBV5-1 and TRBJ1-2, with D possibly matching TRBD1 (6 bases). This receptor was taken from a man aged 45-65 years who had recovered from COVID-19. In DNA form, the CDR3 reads TGCGCCAGCAGCCAACAGGGTATGGATGGCTACACCTTC. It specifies CASSQQGMDGYTF.